Listed below are T cell receptor beta chains from one sample, sequenced in a study of T cell responses to AZD1222 COVID-19 vaccine. The repertoire was sequenced with immunoSEQ multiplex PCR; TCRdb's copy has only in-frame clones and lacks some. The data hold approximately 150,000 clones, with roughly 86% observed a single time. Sequences were derived from peripheral blood, sampled 28 days after the second AZD1222 dose. The source of these receptors is an adult who received the AZD1222 COVID-19 vaccine. The CDR3 runs from the conserved cysteine through the conserved F or W. Each record gives: V gene, clone size, J gene, D gene, CDR3 protein, CDR3 DNA. D genes are given only for firm matches. Rows give clone size only sometimes, using once, few, many, or a class for an expanded clone.

TRBV12-3/TRBV12-4	.	TRBJ1-3	.	CASRVVHTIYF	TGTGCCAGCAGGGTTGTTCACACCATATATTTT
TRBV3-1/TRBV3-2	.	TRBJ1-2	.	CASSRPLVGYTF	TGTGCCAGCAGCCGCCCTCTTGTGGGCTACACCTTC
TRBV5-8	.	TRBJ2-1	.	CASSLVAGPGNEQFF	TGTGCCAGCAGCTTGGTTGCGGGCCCGGGCAATGAGCAGTTCTTC
TRBV11-2	.	TRBJ1-1	TRBD1	CASSSNPGQGAFF	TGTGCCAGCAGTTCTAACCCGGGACAGGGGGCTTTCTTT
TRBV5-6	.	TRBJ1-1	.	CASSFRPGTEAFF	TGTGCCAGCAGCTTCCGACCGGGAACTGAAGCTTTCTTT
TRBV19	.	TRBJ2-1	TRBD2	CASSRRPGLANEQFF	TGTGCCAGTAGTAGAAGGCCGGGACTAGCGAATGAGCAGTTCTTC
TRBV4-1	once	TRBJ1-3	.	CASSPTYHDNSGNTIYF	TGCGCCAGCAGTCCAACCTACCACGACAATTCTGGAAACACCATATATTTT
TRBV25-1	once	TRBJ1-6	.	CASSDPRAPPSPLHF	TGTGCCAGCAGTGACCCTCGGGCCCCCCCTTCACCCCTCCACTTT
TRBV6-5	.	TRBJ2-3	.	CASRASSGDTQYF	TGTGCCAGCAGGGCTAGCTCGGGAGATACGCAGTATTTT
TRBV4-1	.	TRBJ2-7	TRBD2	CASSPREGPYEQYF	TGCGCCAGCAGCCCGAGGGAGGGGCCCTACGAGCAGTACTTC
TRBV6-5	.	TRBJ2-5	.	CASSYYGGETQYF	TGTGCCAGCAGTTACTACGGCGGGGAGACCCAGTACTTC
TRBV11-2	few	TRBJ1-1	.	CASSLRYSNTEAFF	TGTGCCAGCAGCTTAAGATACAGTAACACTGAAGCTTTCTTT
TRBV5-1	.	TRBJ1-2	.	CASSLDLYYGYTF	TGCGCCAGCAGCTTGGACTTATACTATGGCTACACCTTC
TRBV6-6	.	TRBJ2-1	.	CASSYGAVDEQFF	TGTGCCAGCAGTTACGGGGCTGTCGATGAGCAGTTCTTC
TRBV30	.	TRBJ1-4	.	CAWSGRFEKLFF	TGTGCCTGGAGTGGGAGGTTTGAAAAACTGTTTTTT
TRBV7-9	.	TRBJ2-7	.	CASSPSSHTEQYF	TGTGCCAGCAGCCCTAGCAGCCATACCGAGCAGTACTTC
TRBV2	once	TRBJ1-4	TRBD1	CASSFGQGPNEKLFF	TGTGCCAGCAGCTTTGGACAGGGACCTAATGAAAAACTGTTTTTT
TRBV6-1	.	TRBJ2-3	TRBD2	CASSAGGGGAVDTQYF	TGTGCCAGCAGTGCAGGTGGCGGGGGGGCGGTAGATACGCAGTATTTT
TRBV19	.	TRBJ1-2	.	CASSMRQVNYGYTF	TGTGCCAGTAGTATGAGACAGGTCAACTATGGCTACACCTTC
TRBV2	few	TRBJ1-2	TRBD1	CASSPGQGASYGYTF	TGTGCCAGCAGTCCGGGACAGGGGGCCTCTTATGGCTACACCTTC
TRBV6-4	few	TRBJ2-2	.	CASSDRNTGELFF	TGTGCCAGCAGTGACAGGAACACCGGGGAGCTGTTTTTT
TRBV24-1	few	TRBJ2-2	TRBD2	CATSDSTGTSFTGELFF	TGTGCCACCAGTGATTCCACCGGGACTAGCTTCACCGGGGAGCTGTTTTTT
TRBV7-8	.	TRBJ1-1	.	CASSPPTRNTEAFF	TGTGCCAGCAGCCCCCCCACAAGGAACACTGAAGCTTTCTTT
TRBV11-2	once	TRBJ2-2	TRBD1	CASSPGTGNTGELFF	TGTGCCAGCAGCCCGGGGACAGGGAACACCGGGGAGCTGTTTTTT
TRBV12-3/TRBV12-4	.	TRBJ2-3	.	CASSKTADTQYF	TGTGCCAGCTCTAAGACGGCAGATACGCAGTATTTT
TRBV19	.	TRBJ1-5	.	CASSIDRGQPQHF	TGTGCCAGTAGTATAGATCGGGGACAGCCCCAGCATTTT
TRBV10-3	.	TRBJ2-7	.	CAISERTAEQYF	TGTGCCATCAGCGAGAGGACAGCCGAGCAGTACTTC
TRBV7-6	.	TRBJ1-2	.	CASSLDPGGMYGYTF	TGTGCCAGCAGCTTAGACCCTGGGGGCATGTATGGCTACACCTTC
TRBV30	.	TRBJ1-2	TRBD1	CAWTGTGGSYGYTF	TGTGCCTGGACCGGGACAGGGGGTAGCTATGGCTACACCTTC
TRBV27	.	TRBJ2-3	.	CASSLHARDVTDTQYF	TGTGCCAGCAGTTTACATGCCAGAGACGTGACAGATACGCAGTATTTT
TRBV2	.	TRBJ2-7	TRBD2	CASRTGLAGVNEQYF	TGTGCCAGCAGGACGGGACTAGCGGGAGTCAACGAGCAGTACTTC
TRBV5-1	.	TRBJ1-1	.	CASSLGHGNTEAFF	TGCGCCAGCAGCTTAGGCCACGGTAACACTGAAGCTTTCTTT
TRBV6-4	.	TRBJ2-7	.	CASSVPWVRGAEQYF	TGTGCCAGCAGTGTTCCCTGGGTGAGGGGGGCCGAGCAGTACTTC
TRBV30	.	TRBJ1-2	.	CAWSRHLNDGYTF	TGTGCCTGGAGCCGACACCTGAACGATGGCTACACCTTC
TRBV5-1	.	TRBJ2-5	TRBD2	CASSWGLAGSQETQYF	TGCGCCAGCAGCTGGGGACTAGCGGGGTCCCAAGAGACCCAGTACTTC
TRBV18	.	TRBJ2-2	.	CASSALQGSGELFF	TGTGCCAGCTCAGCCCTACAGGGTTCCGGGGAGCTGTTTTTT
TRBV10-3	.	TRBJ1-2	.	CAISFDVGGYTF	TGTGCCATCAGTTTCGACGTAGGTGGCTACACCTTC
TRBV7-9	.	TRBJ2-7	.	CASSLGGGSYEQYF	TGTGCCAGCAGCTTGGGAGGGGGCTCATACGAGCAGTACTTC
TRBV2	few	TRBJ2-1	.	CASSGTYGLNEQFF	TGTGCCAGCAGCGGAACATACGGGTTGAATGAGCAGTTCTTC
TRBV7-2	.	TRBJ1-6	TRBD1	CASSFLTGVDSPLHF	TGTGCCAGCAGCTTCCTGACAGGGGTTGATTCACCCCTCCACTTT
TRBV5-1	.	TRBJ1-2	.	CASSLNDRQGVYGYTF	TGCGCCAGCAGCTTAAACGATAGGCAGGGCGTCTATGGCTACACCTTC
TRBV7-8	.	TRBJ2-7	.	CASTLSLGHGQYF	TGTGCCAGCACCCTAAGCCTTGGTCACGGGCAGTACTTC
TRBV27	.	TRBJ1-2	TRBD1	CASSRQGDRGYTF	TGTGCCAGCAGTAGACAGGGGGACAGAGGCTACACCTTC
TRBV11-2	.	TRBJ2-1	TRBD1	CARSGQGSPYNEQFF	TGTGCCCGGTCAGGACAGGGATCCCCCTACAATGAGCAGTTCTTC
TRBV19	.	TRBJ2-7	.	CASSRGPTYEQYF	TGTGCCAGTAGCCGGGGACCTACCTACGAGCAGTACTTC